This TCR beta chain was sequenced for a study of blood T cell repertoires in COVID-19. Overall study: Collection of acute and convalescent COVID-19 samples took place in the United States, Italy and Spain. Sample material is recorded as cDNA or gDNA derived from T cells, B-cell-depleted T cells, or PBMCs.

Under the authors' procedure: Using reference gene primer amplification, nucleated cell counts were estimated. Using immunoSEQ multiplex PCR, the repertoire was profiled, and TCRdb retains in-frame clones only, with some absent. V, J and clone size derive from that table, while D and trimming were established from the DNA sequence. The sample lists over 200,000 clones; roughly 84% were seen once. The CDR3 has 19 residues. The V gene end was trimmed by 2 bases and the J gene end by 3 bases; junction bases not matched to a gene: 20. This clonotype originated in a middle-aged man who had recovered from COVID-19. This chain connects TRBV5-7 to TRBJ2-7; 7 positions match TRBD1. TRBV5-7 is filed as an ORF, its function uncertain. Sequenced input: peripheral blood. The CDR3 protein is CASSFKGLPEQGSHYEQYF. CDR3 sequence (DNA): TGTGCCAGCAGCTTTAAAGGGCTTCCAGAACAGGGGTCCCACTACGAGCAGTACTTC.